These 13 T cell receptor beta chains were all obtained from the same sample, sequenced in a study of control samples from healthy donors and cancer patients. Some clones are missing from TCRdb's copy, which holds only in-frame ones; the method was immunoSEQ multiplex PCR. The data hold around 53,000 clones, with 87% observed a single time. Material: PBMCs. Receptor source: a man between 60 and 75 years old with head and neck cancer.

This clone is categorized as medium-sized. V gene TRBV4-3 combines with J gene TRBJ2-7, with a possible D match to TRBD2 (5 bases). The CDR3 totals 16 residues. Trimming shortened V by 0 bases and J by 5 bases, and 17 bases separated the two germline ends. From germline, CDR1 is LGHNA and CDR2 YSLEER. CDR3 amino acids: CASSQDGISVYDEQYF. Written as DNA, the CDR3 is TGCGCCAGCAGCCAAGACGGTATTAGCGTCTACGACGAGCAGTACTTC.

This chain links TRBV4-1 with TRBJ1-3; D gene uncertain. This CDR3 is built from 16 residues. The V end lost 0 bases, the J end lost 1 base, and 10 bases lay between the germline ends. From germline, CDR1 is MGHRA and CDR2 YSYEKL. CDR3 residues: CASSQDLFLSGNTIYF. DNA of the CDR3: TGCGCCAGCAGCCAAGATCTCTTTTTGTCTGGAAACACCATATATTTT.

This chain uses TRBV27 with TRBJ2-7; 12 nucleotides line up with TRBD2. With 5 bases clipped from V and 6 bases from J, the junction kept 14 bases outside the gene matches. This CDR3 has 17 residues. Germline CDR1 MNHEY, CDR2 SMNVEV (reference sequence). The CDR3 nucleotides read TGTGCCAGCAGTCGCCGTACTCTAGCGGGGGGGCCCATCGAGCAGTACTTC. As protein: CASSRRTLAGGPIEQYF.

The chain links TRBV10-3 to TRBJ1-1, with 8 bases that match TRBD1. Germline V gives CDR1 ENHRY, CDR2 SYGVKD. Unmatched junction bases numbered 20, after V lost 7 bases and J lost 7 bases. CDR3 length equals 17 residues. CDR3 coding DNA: TGTGCCATCACTCAGGGGGCGGTCCAAACCATACAGGGTGAAGCTTTCTTT. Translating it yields CAITQGAVQTIQGEAFF.

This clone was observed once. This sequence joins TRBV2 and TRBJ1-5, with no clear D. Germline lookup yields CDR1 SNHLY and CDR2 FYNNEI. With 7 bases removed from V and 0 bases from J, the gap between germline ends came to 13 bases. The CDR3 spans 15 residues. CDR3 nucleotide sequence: TGTGCCAGCAAGGGTAATACCTATAGCAATCAGCCCCAGCATTTT. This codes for CASKGNTYSNQPQHF.

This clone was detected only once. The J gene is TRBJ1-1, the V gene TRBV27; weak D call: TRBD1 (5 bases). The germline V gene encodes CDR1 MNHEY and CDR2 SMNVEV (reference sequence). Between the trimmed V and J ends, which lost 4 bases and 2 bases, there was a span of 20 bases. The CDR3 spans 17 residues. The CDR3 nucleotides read TGTGCCAGCAGTTCCTCACTTGGGACCCTCCCAAACACTGAAGCTTTCTTT. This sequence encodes CASSSSLGTLPNTEAFF.

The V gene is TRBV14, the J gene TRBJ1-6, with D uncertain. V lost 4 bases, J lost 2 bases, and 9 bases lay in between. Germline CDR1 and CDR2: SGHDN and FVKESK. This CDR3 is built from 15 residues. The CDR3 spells CASSPRSPYNSPLHF. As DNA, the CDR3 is TGTGCCAGCAGCCCGAGGAGCCCCTATAATTCACCCCTCCACTTT.

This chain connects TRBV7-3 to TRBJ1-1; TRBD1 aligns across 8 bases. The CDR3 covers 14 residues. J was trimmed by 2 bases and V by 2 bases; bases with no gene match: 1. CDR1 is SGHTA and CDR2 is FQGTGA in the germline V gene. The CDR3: CASSLGQGNTEAFF. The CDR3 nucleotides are TGTGCCAGCAGCTTAGGACAGGGAAACACTGAAGCTTTCTTT.

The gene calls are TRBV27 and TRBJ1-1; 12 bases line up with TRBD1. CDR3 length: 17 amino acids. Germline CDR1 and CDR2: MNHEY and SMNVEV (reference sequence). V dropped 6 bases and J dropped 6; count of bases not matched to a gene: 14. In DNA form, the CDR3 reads TGTGCCAGCAGCCGAGGGACAGGGGGCTTCAGCCATGCTGAAGCTTTCTTT. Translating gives CASSRGTGGFSHAEAFF.

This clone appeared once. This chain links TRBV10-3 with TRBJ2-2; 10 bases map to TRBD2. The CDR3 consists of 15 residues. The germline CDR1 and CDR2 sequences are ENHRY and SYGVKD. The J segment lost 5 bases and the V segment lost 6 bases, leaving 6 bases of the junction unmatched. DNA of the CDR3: TGTGCCATCAGGGCTAGCGGGAGTTTTACCGGGGAGCTGTTTTTT. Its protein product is CAIRASGSFTGELFF.

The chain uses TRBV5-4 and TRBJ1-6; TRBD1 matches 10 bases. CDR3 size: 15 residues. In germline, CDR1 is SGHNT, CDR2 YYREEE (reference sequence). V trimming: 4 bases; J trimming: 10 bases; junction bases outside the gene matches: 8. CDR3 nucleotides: TGTGCCAGCAGCCCCGGGACAGGGGTGTGGTCACCCCTCCACTTT. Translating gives CASSPGTGVWSPLHF. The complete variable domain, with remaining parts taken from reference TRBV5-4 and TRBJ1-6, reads ETGVTQSPTHLIKTRGQQVTLRCSSQSGHNTVSWYQQALGQGPQFIFQYYREEENGRGNFPPRFSGLQFPNYSSELNVNALELDDSALYLCASSPGTGVWSPLHFGNGTRLTVT.

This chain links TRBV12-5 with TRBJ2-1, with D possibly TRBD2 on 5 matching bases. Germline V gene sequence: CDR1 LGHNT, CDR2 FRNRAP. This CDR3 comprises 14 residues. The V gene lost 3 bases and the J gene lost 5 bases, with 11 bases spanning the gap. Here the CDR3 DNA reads TGTGCTAGTGGTTTTTGGACTTACCACAATGAGCAGTTCTTC. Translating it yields CASGFWTYHNEQFF. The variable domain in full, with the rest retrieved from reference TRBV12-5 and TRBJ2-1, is DARVTQTPRHKVTEMGQEVTMRCQPILGHNTVFWYRQTMMQGLELLAYFRNRAPLDDSGMPKDRFSAEMPDATLATLKIQPSEPRDSAVYFCASGFWTYHNEQFFGPGTRLTVL.

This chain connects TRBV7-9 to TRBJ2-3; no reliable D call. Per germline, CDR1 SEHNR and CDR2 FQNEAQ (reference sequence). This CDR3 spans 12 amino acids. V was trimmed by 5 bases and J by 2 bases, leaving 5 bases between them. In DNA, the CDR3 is TGTGCCAGCAGCCAGATCACAGATACGCAGTATTTT. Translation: CASSQITDTQYF. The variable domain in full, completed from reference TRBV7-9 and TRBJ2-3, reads DTGVSQNPRHKITKRGQNVTFRCDPISEHNRLYWYRQTLGQGPEFLTYFQNEAQLEKSRLLSDRFSAERPKGSFSTLEIQRTEQGDSAMYLCASSQITDTQYFGPGTRLTVL.